Presented here are 18 T cell receptor beta chains from one specimen sequenced in a study of graft-versus-host responses after intestinal transplantation. Generated by immunoSEQ multiplex PCR, the TCRdb table keeps only in-frame clones and is missing some. The sample gives just under 65,000 clones, approximately 90% of which show up once; approximately 1.5% is in the top ten. These receptors have no identified antigens. Specimen: unstimulated CD8+ T cells sorted from spleen or lymph node cells, collected before transplant. These TCRs come from a human donor who was the organ donor for an intestinal transplant.

The chain joins TRBV5-4 to TRBJ2-5; maybe TRBD2 (6 bases). This CDR3 has 17 amino acids. V was shortened by 4 bases and J by 2 bases, with 21 bases between the two germline ends. Germline V gene data show CDR1 as SGHNT and CDR2 as YYREEE (reference sequence). In nucleotides, the CDR3 is TGTGCCAGCAGCGAGGGAGGAGGGTTAGGTGGACAAGAGACCCAGTACTTC. Its translation is CASSEGGGLGGQETQYF. Looking up the rest from reference TRBV5-4 and TRBJ2-5 gives the full variable domain: ETGVTQSPTHLIKTRGQQVTLRCSSQSGHNTVSWYQQALGQGPQFIFQYYREEENGRGNFPPRFSGLQFPNYSSELNVNALELDDSALYLCASSEGGGLGGQETQYFGPGTRLLVL.

The chain combines TRBV5-6 with TRBJ1-5, with D maybe TRBD1 (5 bases). V was pared by 5 bases and J by 1 base, with 16 bases between. Per germline, CDR1 SGHDT and CDR2 YYEEEE. The CDR3 runs to 16 residues. CDR3 protein: CASSLGGDRSNQPQHF. Here the CDR3 DNA reads TGTGCCAGCAGTTTAGGAGGGGATCGAAGCAATCAGCCCCAGCATTTT. The entire variable domain, with the rest obtained from reference TRBV5-6 and TRBJ1-5, is as follows: DAGVTQSPTHLIKTRGQQVTLRCSPKSGHDTVSWYQQALGQGPQFIFQYYEEEERQRGNFPDRFSGHQFPNYSSELNVNALLLGDSALYLCASSLGGDRSNQPQHFGDGTRLSIL.

The rearrangement joins TRBV27 to TRBJ2-7; 8 bases match TRBD2. Germline assignment: CDR1 MNHEY and CDR2 SMNVEV (reference sequence). The V segment lost 6 bases and the J segment 2 bases; nucleotides outside the gene matches: 12. The CDR3 sequence is 16 residues long. This CDR3 is CASSRGASGRAYEQYF. DNA of the CDR3: TGTGCCAGCAGCCGCGGGGCTAGCGGGCGGGCCTACGAGCAGTACTTC.

The gene calls are TRBV7-9 and TRBJ2-7, with 7 bases lining up with TRBD2. The CDR3 is 17 amino acids. Germline loops: CDR1 SEHNR, CDR2 FQNEAQ (reference sequence). The trim removed 3 bases at V and 2 bases at J, leaving 13 bases unmatched. The CDR3 loop reads CASSFSPASGGTYEQYF. DNA for the CDR3: TGTGCCAGCAGCTTTTCTCCGGCTAGCGGTGGAACCTACGAGCAGTACTTC.

The gene calls are TRBV11-2 and TRBJ2-1; D is perhaps TRBD2 (5 bases). This CDR3 has 18 residues. Trimming took off 5 bases at V and 0 bases at J, with 20 bases between the two ends. Germline values: CDR1 SGHAT, CDR2 FQNNGV. Written as DNA, the CDR3 is TGTGCCAGCAGCCAAACCCCCGGTGGACTTGCCTCCTACAATGAGCAGTTCTTC. Amino acid sequence: CASSQTPGGLASYNEQFF.

This rearrangement joins TRBV27 to TRBJ2-1, with no clear D. V was pared by 3 bases and J by 6 bases, with 9 bases between. The CDR3 sequence is 13 residues long. CDR1 is MNHEY, CDR2 SMNVEV, per germline (reference sequence). In DNA, the CDR3 is TGTGCCAGCAGTTTCCACCTGAGCAATGAGCAGTTCTTC. As protein: CASSFHLSNEQFF.

This clone is a singleton in its sample. The chain joins TRBV28 to TRBJ1-2, with 7 bases matching TRBD1. Looked up from germline, CDR1 is MDHEN and CDR2 is SYDVKM. The CDR3 sequence is 18 residues long. After removal of 0 bases from V and 4 bases from J, the junction contained 14 bases not matched to a gene. The CDR3 nucleotides are TGTGCCAGCAGTTTATGCATTTATGGAAGGGGGCGCGCCTATGGCTACACCTTC. As protein: CASSLCIYGRGRAYGYTF.

This sequence joins TRBV5-1 and TRBJ1-2; the match to TRBD1 covers 10 bases. CDR1 and CDR2 from the germline V gene are SGHRS and YFSETQ. This CDR3 region has 17 residues. J was trimmed by 2 bases and V by 1 base; bases with no gene match: 8. Here the CDR3 DNA reads TGCGCCAGCAGCTTGCCCAGCGACAGGGGGCAGAACTATGGCTACACCTTC. Amino acid sequence: CASSLPSDRGQNYGYTF.

V gene TRBV14 combines with J gene TRBJ2-7, with 10 bases fitting TRBD1. V shed 2 bases and J 6 bases; nucleotides not matched to a gene: 7. The CDR3 length is 15 residues. CDR1 SGHDN and CDR2 FVKESK come from the germline V gene. CDR3 in DNA: TGTGCCAGCAGCCAATGGGACAGGGGCTATCTCGAGCAGTACTTC. This gives the protein CASSQWDRGYLEQYF. The whole variable domain, remainder taken from reference TRBV14 and TRBJ2-7, is EAGVTQFPSHSVIEKGQTVTLRCDPISGHDNLYWYRRVMGKEIKFLLHFVKESKQDESGMPNNRFLAERTGGTYSTLKVQPAELEDSGVYFCASSQWDRGYLEQYFGPGTRLTVT.

The rearrangement uses TRBV29-1 and TRBJ2-2; 11 bases fit TRBD1. Germline values: CDR1 SQVTM, CDR2 ANQGSEA. The CDR3 has 13 residues. The J segment lost 4 bases and the V segment lost 6 bases, leaving 1 base of the junction unmatched. CDR3 in amino acids: CSVGTGGTGELFF. The DNA for the CDR3 is TGCAGCGTAGGGACAGGGGGCACCGGGGAGCTGTTTTTT.

This clone was detected only a few times. CDR3 sequence reads: CASTYHPGLLYYEQYF. As DNA, the CDR3 is TGTGCCAGCACCTATCACCCGGGACTACTTTACTACGAGCAGTACTTC. The V and J genes are TRBV2 and TRBJ2-7; TRBD2 matches at 7 bases. The CDR3 extends over 16 amino acids. Per germline, CDR1 SNHLY and CDR2 FYNNEI. V lost 7 bases and J lost 3; bases outside the gene matches: 15.

The gene calls are TRBV11-2 and TRBJ2-3; no reliable D call. This CDR3 has 12 amino acids. Trimming pared 2 bases from V and 6 bases from J, leaving 6 bases between. Germline V CDR1 and CDR2: SGHAT, FQNNGV. CDR3 DNA: TGTGCCAGCAGCTTATTGGGCGATACGCAGTATTTT. This codes for CASSLLGDTQYF.

The chain is built from TRBV4-3 and TRBJ1-2, with D tentatively TRBD1 (5 bases). The CDR3 sequence is 15 residues long. Per germline, CDR1 LGHNA and CDR2 YSLEER. Trimming stripped 0 bases from V and 2 bases from J, with 10 bases between. CDR3 region: CASSQDWGYNYGYTF. The CDR3 coding sequence is TGCGCCAGCAGCCAAGATTGGGGCTACAACTATGGCTACACCTTC.

The chain carries TRBV7-8 and TRBJ2-3; 8 bases line up with TRBD2. V was clipped by 0 bases and J by 2 bases; unmatched bases: 7. The CDR3 loop spans 17 amino acids. Per the germline V gene, CDR1 is SGHVS and CDR2 is FQNEAQ. Written as DNA, the CDR3 is TGTGCCAGCAGCTTAGCGGTGAGCGGGAGTCCCACAGATACGCAGTATTTT. Its translation: CASSLAVSGSPTDTQYF.

The CDR3 protein is CASSAGPGTEETQYF. The CDR3 nucleotides read TGTGCCAGCAGCGCTGGCCCTGGGACTGAAGAGACCCAGTACTTC. This chain connects TRBV7-3 to TRBJ2-5; tentatively, D is TRBD2 (6 bases). This CDR3 comprises 15 residues. Per the germline V gene, CDR1 is SGHTA and CDR2 is FQGTGA. With 5 bases removed from V and 3 bases from J, the gap between germline ends came to 16 bases.

V and J are TRBV7-3 and TRBJ2-1, with TRBD2 matching over 11 bases. Germline CDR1 and CDR2: SGHTA and FQGTGA. V lost 5 bases and J lost 3; bases outside the gene matches: 3. The CDR3 spans 15 residues. DNA of the CDR3: TGTGCCAGCAGCATACTAGCGGGAGTCTACAATGAGCAGTTCTTC. Translated: CASSILAGVYNEQFF. The complete variable domain, with remaining parts taken from reference TRBV7-3 and TRBJ2-1, reads GAGVSQTPSNKVTEKGKYVELRCDPISGHTALYWYRQSLGQGPEFLIYFQGTGAADDSGLPNDRFFAVRPEGSVSTLKIQRTERGDSAVYLCASSILAGVYNEQFFGPGTRLTVL.

Written as DNA, the CDR3 is TGTGCCAGCAGCGTAGGGGGGGGACTAGCGGGATCCCAGTTCTTC. Protein: CASSVGGGLAGSQFF. The V call is TRBV9, the J call TRBJ2-1; 13 bases map to TRBD2. This CDR3 is built from 15 residues. Trimming removed 0 bases from V and 13 bases from J; junction bases left unmatched: 7. CDR1 is SGDLS, CDR2 YYNGEE, per germline.

This clone turned up a few times. The chain uses TRBV4-1 and TRBJ2-7; 7 bases fit TRBD1. CDR3 length equals 14 residues. With 1 base clipped from V and 3 bases from J, the junction kept 3 bases outside the gene matches. Germline V gene data show CDR1 as MGHRA and CDR2 as YSYEKL. The CDR3 DNA reads as TGCGCCAGCAGCCAAGGACAGGGTCTCTACGAGCAGTACTTC. Its protein product is CASSQGQGLYEQYF.